The text below deals with one T cell receptor (beta chain). Its antigen has not been determined. No qualities accompany the bases; no much larger clone lies one base away. The receptor library was made with the immunoSEQ multiplex PCR assay. A mixture of 60 forward primers for TCR Vbeta segments and 13 reverse primers for TCR Jbeta segments was used in the multiplex PCR. A multiplex PCR assay on genomic DNA amplified the CDR3 region of rearranged TCR beta genes. On the Illumina HiSeq System, the amplified TCR beta libraries were sequenced as 87-base-pair reads. The published analysis was carried out like this. A later analysis tallied some 79 million unique TCR beta chains across the 666 repertoires, and around 10 million of those chains were shared by two or more donors. Raw reads were error-corrected and collapsed into unique sequences with a nearest-neighbor algorithm that merged closely related sequences to remove PCR and sequencing errors. V, D and J gene segments were assigned by aligning CDR3 sequences to IMGT reference sequences. Each retained sequence needed at least a six-nucleotide match to both a V gene segment and a J gene segment. A rearrangement was called productive if the CDR3 had no stop codons and remained in frame with V and J, and every other rearrangement was called non-productive. Following IMGT convention, CDR3 was defined as the stretch from the second conserved V-encoded cysteine up to the conserved J-encoded phenylalanine. The earlier analysis of more than 450 of the donors excluded sequences that lacked an unambiguous match to a single V gene segment. An earlier analysis of a few hundred of the donors called V segments functional above 56.7% productive rearrangements and segregating when the between-donor standard deviation exceeded 5%. A statistical classification framework was developed to diagnose cytomegalovirus status using the catalog of TCR beta chain sequences. V and J gene assignment, in a later analysis, came from comparing TCR nucleotide sequences with IMGT/GENE-DB human TR gene sequences. In a later analysis, CDR3 sequences and most-parsimonious VDJ recombination scenarios were assigned using the TCRdist pipeline. In a later analysis, each TCR beta chain was defined by its CDR3 amino acid sequence together with its V-gene family, and reads without a unique V-gene family were excluded. To address suspected cross-contamination and a sequencing artifact, a later analysis removed 450 to 700 highly shared, low-generation-probability nucleotide sequences. For each public chain, a later analysis derived a clonal expansion index from normalized ranks of inferred template counts within each repertoire. In a later analysis, generation probabilities were computed with a VDJ recombination model fitted to out-of-frame rearrangements, and the resulting probabilities were checked against IGoR. Hypergeometric tests were used in a later analysis to score TCR-TCR, TCR-HLA and TCR-CMV co-occurrence, with a repertoire-size bias correction applied to the TCR pairs. To estimate false discovery rates, a later analysis permuted the HLA or CMV assignments 20 times. In a later analysis, co-occurring TCRs were grouped using DBSCAN, and TCRdist sequence similarity was added for clustering within HLA-allele-positive subsets. For co-occurrence clustering, repertoires with fewer than 30,000 or more than 120,000 public chains were excluded, along with roughly 5 repertoires with anomalous nucleotide sharing. Held by TCRdb, this immuneACCESS table contains in-frame sequences only and omits some clones. Under half of the omission traces to an unresolved V gene where checked; the cause of the rest is unknown. That table furnishes V, J and clone size, whereas the DNA furnished D and trimming. In all, the sample holds fewer than 110,000 clones, and around 77% of those were seen once. Clones ranked in the top ten supply 4.2% of the sample.

The V end gives up 4 bases and the J end 0 bases, leaving 6 bases in the junction not matched to a gene. From its cysteine to its phenylalanine, the CDR3 spans 16 amino acids. Only the CDR3 part of the read is kept: 48 bases, read in frame from the first base. In the germline V gene (reference sequence), CDR1 corresponds to SEHNR and CDR2 to FQNEAQ. This specimen comes from a study of cytomegalovirus exposure and HLA in healthy donors (dated by TCRdb to about 2017). Regarding the study in general: An earlier analysis of roughly 630 of the donors reported approximately 270 Gb of sequence data and roughly 100 million unique TCR beta sequences from approximately 180 million T cells. An early release covering 550 to 650 HLA-typed donors comprised approximately 290 gigabases of sequencing data and tens of millions of unique TCR sequences. Among the approximately 400 genotyped donors, about 83% belonged to the genetic ancestry cluster associated with self-reported Caucasian donors. The aim of the study was to test whether cataloging public T cell receptors could identify signatures of past pathogen exposure. Using immunosequencing, the study profiled T cell repertoires from about 610 subjects and related those repertoires to cytomegalovirus serostatus. Along with the approximately 700-subject first cohort, a separate validation cohort of 120 different subjects was used. High-throughput TCR immunosequencing, statistical association of individual TCRs with disease status, and machine learning were combined to predict cytomegalovirus infection status. A later analysis re-examined previously published TCR beta repertoires from just over 650 donors and added high-resolution HLA genotyping to investigate patterns of TCR occurrence. Rather than drawing on any new phenotypic data, the later analysis identified candidate immune exposures from TCR beta sequences and the way those sequences occurred across donors. An earlier analysis of some 600 of the donors applied high-throughput TCR beta sequencing to assess whether each TCR beta V gene segment acted as functional or pseudogenic. Donor age, sex, ethnicity and CMV serostatus were compiled alongside the repertoire data. A later genetic analysis took genome-wide SNP genotypes for about three fifths of the roughly 670 donors and used that subset as a discovery cohort. All discovery cohort repertoires had been generated on a single sequencing platform. HLA typing included class I and class II loci at four-digit resolution. Typing coverage varied by locus: about 629-630 donors for A, B, C, DRB1 and DQB1; some 520 for DQA1; some 610 for DPA1; around 450 for DPB1. A few DR-DQ haplotypes were handled as single units for association and clustering because linkage in the cohort was strong. Among around 400 genotyped donors of the cohort, an average of around 250,000 unique TCR beta nucleotide sequences was sequenced per donor, of which 15% to 20% were non-productive.

The cohort was made up of approximately 700 healthy bone marrow donors. At the time of sampling, every cohort member was nominally healthy, though immune exposures that went unrecorded were likely present. The donor tested CMV seronegative, placing the donor among the roughly 350 seronegative members of the cohort. Each donor provided a peripheral blood sample, and peripheral blood mononuclear cells were used for TCR beta sequencing. Genomic DNA extraction from the blood cell samples was performed with the Qiagen DNeasy Blood Extraction Kit. General study outcomes and caveats: A further reported finding was that TCR beta sequences accurately predicted the HLA-A and HLA-B alleles for most subjects in the first cohort. Presence/absence analyses assumed roughly uniform sequencing depth across donors, an assumption that may not hold. According to a later genetic analysis, donors in an Asian-associated ancestry cluster had fewer N-insertions in productive TCRs than the approximately 650-donor mean. Immune exposure information for the cohort was limited to CMV serostatus. Because HLA typing was missing for some donors at each locus, association tests included only the typed subset. Correlated functional status among segregating V segments might reflect linkage disequilibrium, but an unknown experimental factor could not be ruled out. Most CMV-associated TCR beta chains appeared to be HLA-restricted in a later analysis, and the HLA associations seemed to be driven largely by CMV exposure. When HLA alleles, especially DR and DQ, strongly co-occurred, attributing TCR associations to individual alleles was difficult. According to a later analysis, parvovirus B19, influenza, CMV and Epstein-Barr virus appeared linked to several top co-occurrence clusters. Cytomegalovirus status was reported to be diagnosed by the classifier with high specificity and sensitivity in both the original and validation cohorts. In an earlier analysis of a few hundred of the donors, most TCR beta V segments were observed in productive rearrangements about 87% or about 30% of the time, broadly matching IMGT annotations. The study gave a list of 150 to 200 TCR beta chains associated with cytomegalovirus. In vitro tests confirmed that three of the cytomegalovirus-associated TCR beta chains recognize cytomegalovirus antigens. It was suggested by the authors that the approach could potentially be generalized to other disease states and immunological phenotypes. In a later analysis, HLA-associated TCR beta chains showed more clonal expansion and lower generation probabilities than non-associated chains that were equally common. Only TCR beta chains were sequenced in this cohort, and the absence of alpha or paired-chain data limited detectable features. Over 15 rarely observed V segments, including chromosome 9 orphons, were excluded from the earlier analysis of several hundred of the donors because counts were too low. Some IMGT-functional V segments, including TRBV6-2 and TRBV6-3, could not be told apart with the 87-base-pair reads, so those segments were excluded. A later analysis found that TCR association rates varied across HLA loci, with DRB1 alleles showing the most associated TCRs and HLA-C alleles the fewest. In a later analysis, 15,000 to 20,000 TCR beta sequences were associated with specific HLA alleles at a false discovery rate of 0.05. A cluster of highly shared sequence variants was judged likely to be a technical artifact of the sequencing pipeline. Across donors, most TCR sequences were observed very rarely, whereas some public TCRs were present in many individuals. V-gene and J-gene trimming of TCR beta chains was associated with a missense DCLRE1C variant in a later genetic analysis, and the association was replicated in an independent cohort.

Input material: PBMCs. The TCR was taken from a male donor in good health and CMV-seronegative. The chain joins TRBV7-9 to TRBJ2-3; 8 bases in the middle match TRBD2. The DNA sequence is TGTGCCAGCAGCTCCCCCCAGCGGGGGAGCACAGATACGCAGTATTTT. This gives the protein CASSSPQRGSTDTQYF.